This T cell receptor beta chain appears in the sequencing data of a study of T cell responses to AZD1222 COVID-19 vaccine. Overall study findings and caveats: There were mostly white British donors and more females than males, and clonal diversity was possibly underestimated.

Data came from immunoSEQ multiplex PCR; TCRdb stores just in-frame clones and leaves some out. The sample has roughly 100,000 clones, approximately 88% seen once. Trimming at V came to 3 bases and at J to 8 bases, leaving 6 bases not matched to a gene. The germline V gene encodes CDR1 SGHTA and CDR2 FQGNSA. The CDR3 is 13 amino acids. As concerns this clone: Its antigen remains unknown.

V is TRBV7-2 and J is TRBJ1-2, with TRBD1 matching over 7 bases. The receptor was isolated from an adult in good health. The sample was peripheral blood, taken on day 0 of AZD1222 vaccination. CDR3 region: CASSLRGQTGYTF. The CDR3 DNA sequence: TGTGCCAGCAGCTTGAGGGGACAGACGGGCTACACCTTC. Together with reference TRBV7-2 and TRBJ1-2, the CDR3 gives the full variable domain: GAGVSQSPSNKVTEKGKDVELRCDPISGHTALYWYRQSLGQGLEFLIYFQGNSAPDKSGLPSDRFSAERTGGSVSTLTIQRTQQEDSAVYLCASSLRGQTGYTFGSGTRLTVV.